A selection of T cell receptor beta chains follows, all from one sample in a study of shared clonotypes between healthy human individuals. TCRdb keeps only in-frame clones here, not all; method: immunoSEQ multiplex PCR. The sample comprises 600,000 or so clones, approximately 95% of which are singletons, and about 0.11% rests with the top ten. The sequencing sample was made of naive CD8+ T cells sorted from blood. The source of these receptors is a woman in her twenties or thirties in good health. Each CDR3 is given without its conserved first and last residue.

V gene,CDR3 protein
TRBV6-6,ASSSSGRPSYEQY
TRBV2,ASTEGQPANYGYT
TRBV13,ASSQPGQGYEQY
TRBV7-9,ASSSPSGPYNEQF
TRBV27,ASSPLAVITDTQY
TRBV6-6,ASSTGYEQY
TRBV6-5,ASSPGRFNEKLF
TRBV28,ASSLPSGSAVGETQY
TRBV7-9,ASSDLYRSTREWQETQY
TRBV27,ATGTSGNTYEQY
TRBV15,ATSRGGQANEKLF
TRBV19,ASSLTGTSGNEQF
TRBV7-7,ASSLSGNSYNEQF
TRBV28,ASSWGLAGTMNTGELF
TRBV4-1,ASSQYGTSGRAFQETQY
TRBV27,ASRPGTANYGYT
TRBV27,ASRNRGFTGELF
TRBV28,ASSPYNEQF
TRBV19,ASNFRYEQY
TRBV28,ASRRQTSGGETQY
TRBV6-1,ASSEGQGAGQPQH
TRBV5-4,ASSANTGELF
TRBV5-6,ASSLVPYEQY
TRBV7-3,ASSQNPGGGTEAF
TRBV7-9,ASSSTSGTSYEQY
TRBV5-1,ASSYMAGESNYGYT
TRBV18,ATTPSVGSGANVLT
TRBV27,ASSPTLGVYEQF
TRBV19,ASSVRGQETQY
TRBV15,ATSPGQGHHEQY
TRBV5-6,ASSWQDSNQPQH
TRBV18,ASSPRDRTNTEAF
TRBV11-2,ASSLAAEQF
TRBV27,ASSLLGVAYNEQF
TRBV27,ASSLGGTDTQY
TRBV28,ASSLRGVGEKLF
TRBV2,ASSQTGTGVEKLF
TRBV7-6,ASSLVLDRDREQF
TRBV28,ASSLAGGDPYEQY
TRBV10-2,ASTGARGGLAGEQY
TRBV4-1,ASSQRQSEKLF
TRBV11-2,ASVRTGPSYEQY
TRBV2,ASRGDSMGAEAF
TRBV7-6,ASSFGREGIDEQY
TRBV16,ASSPSQGGYTEAF
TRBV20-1,SVGFGYEAF
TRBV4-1,ASSFRLAGSTDTQY
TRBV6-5,ASSFGEGTDTQY
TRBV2,ASSGGGEYEQY